This T cell receptor (beta chain) comes out of a study of PD-L1 blockade in urothelial cancer. Study-wide points: Prediction of better survival came from below-median pretreatment blood TCR clonality.

In each PCR, synthetic TCR analog templates were spiked in. Repertoires were generated with immunoSEQ multiplex PCR, while TCRdb's copy carries only in-frame clones and drops some. The sample contains approximately 45,000 clones, approximately 78% of which appear only once. The time point here: pretreatment peripheral blood. The table lists this clone with a count of one. Its target is unknown. CDR3 length: 15 amino acids. V was clipped by 3 bases and J by 4 bases; unmatched bases: 6. CDR1 and CDR2 (germline): GTSNPN, SVGIG (reference sequence). The rearrangement joins TRBV30 to TRBJ2-3; TRBD2 matches 11 bases. The TCR was taken from a man over 45 with urothelial cancer. Source: PBMCs, taken around atezolizumab (anti-PD-L1) treatment. This CDR3 is CAWRQLAGEADTQYF. The CDR3 DNA reads as TGTGCCTGGAGACAACTAGCGGGAGAGGCAGATACGCAGTATTTT.